Presented here are 26 T cell receptor beta chains from one specimen sequenced in a study of shared clonotypes between healthy human individuals. Some clones are missing from TCRdb's copy, which holds only in-frame ones; the method was immunoSEQ multiplex PCR. The data contain 2 million to 2.5 million clones, over 85% of them singletons. The naive CD8 fraction comprised CD45RO-negative cells positively selected for CCR7 and excluded terminally differentiated effector memory CD45RA+ cells. Sequencing input: naive CD8+ T cells sorted from blood. These receptors all come from a man aged 18 to 29 in good health.

The chain recombines TRBV6-1 with TRBJ1-5; maybe TRBD1 (5 bases). The CDR3 is 15 amino acids. V gave up 7 bases and J gave up 2 bases, with 15 bases separating them. Germline-derived CDR1 and CDR2 are MNHNS and SASEGT. As DNA, the CDR3 is TGTGCCAGCAACCAATTGGGGGTTGGCAATCAGCCCCAGCATTTT. It specifies CASNQLGVGNQPQHF.

V usage is TRBV9 and J usage is TRBJ1-2; D uncertain. Per the germline V gene, CDR1 is SGDLS and CDR2 is YYNGEE. Trimming left V 4 bases short and J 4 bases short, with 17 bases between. CDR3 length: 15 amino acids. The CDR3 loop is CASSNSRAQVYGYTF. In DNA form, the CDR3 reads TGTGCCAGCAGCAATTCCCGGGCGCAAGTCTATGGCTACACCTTC. Full variable domain (outside the CDR3, taken from reference TRBV9 and TRBJ1-2): DSGVTQTPKHLITATGQRVTLRCSPRSGDLSVYWYQQSLDQGLQFLIQYYNGEERAKGNILERFSAQQFPDLHSELNLSSLELGDSALYFCASSNSRAQVYGYTFGSGTRLTVV.

This chain joins TRBV5-4 and TRBJ2-7, with a tentative D call TRBD1 (6 bases). This CDR3 comprises 16 residues. V was trimmed by 4 bases and J by 0 bases, leaving 17 bases between them. CDR1 SGHNT and CDR2 YYREEE come from the germline V gene (reference sequence). CDR3 DNA: TGTGCCAGCAGCCATGCGACCGGGACAAACTCCTACGAGCAGTACTTC. This codes for CASSHATGTNSYEQYF.

V gene TRBV27 combines with J gene TRBJ2-7, with 7 nucleotides matching TRBD2. CDR1 and CDR2 from the germline V gene are MNHEY and SMNVEV (reference sequence). The J segment lost 0 bases and the V segment lost 3 bases, leaving 8 bases of the junction unmatched. The CDR3 sequence is 16 residues long. CDR3 residues: CASSFSLGTNSYEQYF. In nucleotides, the CDR3 is TGTGCCAGCAGTTTTAGTTTGGGGACTAACTCCTACGAGCAGTACTTC.

V and J are TRBV5-6 and TRBJ2-5; 12 nucleotides agree with TRBD1. The CDR3 covers 16 residues. Germline-derived CDR1 and CDR2 are SGHDT and YYEEEE. V shed 2 bases, J shed 5 bases, and the junction held 7 bases outside the gene matches. In nucleotides, the CDR3 is TGTGCCAGCAGCTTCTCCGGGACAGGGGGCTTCGAGACCCAGTACTTC. Translation gives CASSFSGTGGFETQYF.

A note on this clone: In the same sample, other DNA sequences code for this CDR3. The genes are TRBV5-1 and TRBJ2-7; D not certain. V lost 0 bases and J 1 base, leaving 5 bases between the germline ends. CDR1 and CDR2 from the germline V gene are SGHRS and YFSETQ. The CDR3 is 13 residues long. This CDR3 reads CASSLGISYEQYF. In nucleotides, the CDR3 is TGCGCCAGCAGCTTGGGGATTTCCTACGAGCAGTACTTC.

Of note for this clone: Other DNA sequences from this sample encode an identical CDR3 as well. The rearrangement joins TRBV5-6 to TRBJ2-3; D gene uncertain. Germline V gene sequence: CDR1 SGHDT, CDR2 YYEEEE. This CDR3 has 13 residues. With 2 bases removed from V and 3 bases from J, the gap between germline ends came to 7 bases. The CDR3 here is CASSFRGTDTQYF. The CDR3 DNA reads TGTGCCAGCAGCTTTCGAGGAACAGATACGCAGTATTTT.

The V call is TRBV4-1, the J call TRBJ2-7, with 8 bases lining up with TRBD1. The junction had 5 bases not matched to a gene; V was cut back by 2 bases and J by 5 bases. The CDR3 runs 14 residues. Germline V CDR1 and CDR2: MGHRA, YSYEKL. This chain's CDR3 is CASSQSQGGNEQYF. CDR3 in DNA: TGCGCCAGCAGCCAATCACAGGGGGGCAACGAGCAGTACTTC.

V and J are TRBV27 and TRBJ2-1, with 9 bases identical to TRBD2. Germline CDR1 is MNHEY and CDR2 is SMNVEV (reference sequence). V lost 3 bases to trimming and J lost 8 bases; unmatched junction nucleotides: 14. This CDR3 is built from 17 residues. The CDR3 sequence: CASSFLLAGVGADEQFF. Here the CDR3 DNA reads TGTGCCAGCAGTTTCTTATTAGCGGGAGTAGGGGCGGATGAGCAGTTCTTC.

This clone was counted between two and nine times. The genes are TRBV5-4 and TRBJ2-3; the D is unclear. Trimming pared 0 bases from V and 0 bases from J, leaving 11 bases between. Per germline, CDR1 SGHNT and CDR2 YYREEE (reference sequence). This CDR3 region has 16 residues. CDR3 nucleotide sequence: TGTGCCAGCAGCTTGGAGGCCCGTGCTAGCACAGATACGCAGTATTTT. Translated: CASSLEARASTDTQYF. Full variable domain (outside the CDR3, taken from reference TRBV5-4 and TRBJ2-3): ETGVTQSPTHLIKTRGQQVTLRCSSQSGHNTVSWYQQALGQGPQFIFQYYREEENGRGNFPPRFSGLQFPNYSSELNVNALELDDSALYLCASSLEARASTDTQYFGPGTRLTVL.

The CDR3 spells CASSDPRTTYNEQFF. DNA for the CDR3: TGTGCCAGCAGTGACCCACGGACTACGTACAATGAGCAGTTCTTC. The chain combines TRBV2 with TRBJ2-1; possibly TRBD2 for D (6 bases). The CDR3 is 15 amino acids. Between the trimmed V and J ends, which lost 3 bases and 4 bases, there was a span of 13 bases. The germline gives CDR1 SNHLY, CDR2 FYNNEI.

This clone came up once. The V and J genes are TRBV27 and TRBJ2-3; no reliable D call. Trimming shortened V by 8 bases and J by 3 bases, and 15 bases separated the two germline ends. CDR1 and CDR2 (germline): MNHEY, SMNVEV (reference sequence). This CDR3 is built from 14 residues. The CDR3, as DNA: TGTGCCAGCGTTGCTAACTTAGAGACAGATACGCAGTATTTT. This translates into CASVANLETDTQYF.

This clone occurred once. The rearrangement links TRBV6-5 to TRBJ2-7, with D perhaps being TRBD1 or TRBD2 (6 bases each). Trimming cost V 3 bases and J 7 bases, with 16 bases left between them. Germline CDR1 and CDR2: MNHEY and SVGAGI. The CDR3 has 14 amino acids. This CDR3 reads CASSYSGEGGEQYF. DNA of the CDR3: TGTGCCAGCAGTTATTCAGGGGAAGGAGGGGAGCAGTACTTC.

The chain links TRBV9 to TRBJ1-4, with 10 bases that match TRBD1. The trim removed 0 bases at V and 10 bases at J, leaving 3 bases unmatched. Germline values: CDR1 SGDLS, CDR2 YYNGEE. This CDR3 has 14 amino acids. The CDR3 sequence is CASSVDRDRGKLFF. CDR3 coding DNA: TGTGCCAGCAGCGTAGACCGGGACAGGGGAAAACTGTTTTTT.

The genes are TRBV7-9 and TRBJ1-2; D remains ambiguous. Germline V gives CDR1 SEHNR, CDR2 FQNEAQ (reference sequence). The CDR3 covers 17 residues. V lost 6 bases and J 5 bases, leaving 25 bases between the germline ends. CDR3 sequence reads: CASSPLVGRSPTYGYTF. For the CDR3, the DNA is TGTGCCAGCAGTCCCCTCGTCGGGAGATCCCCAACTTATGGCTACACCTTC.

This chain joins TRBV15 and TRBJ1-1; tentative D call: TRBD1 (6 bases). V was pared by 5 bases and J by 9 bases, with 13 bases between. Germline V gene data show CDR1 as LNHNV and CDR2 as YYDKDF (reference sequence). The CDR3 has 12 residues. CDR3 in DNA: TGTGCCACCAGCTCCACGGGGGGGCAAGCTTTCTTT. Its protein product is CATSSTGGQAFF.

The chain recombines TRBV30 with TRBJ2-7, with TRBD2 matching 9 bases. V lost 2 bases and J lost 5; bases outside the gene matches: 4. Germline CDR1 and CDR2: GTSNPN and SVGIG (reference sequence). This CDR3 region has 13 residues. The CDR3 bases are TGTGCCTGGAGTCTTAGCGGGAGTGACGAGCAGTACTTC. Protein sequence: CAWSLSGSDEQYF.

This chain links TRBV4-1 with TRBJ2-4; the D is unclear. Germline CDR1 and CDR2: MGHRA and YSYEKL. Between the trimmed V and J ends, which lost 1 base and 1 base, there was a span of 5 bases. The CDR3 is 14 residues long. The CDR3 sequence is CASSQVVAKNIQYF. DNA for the CDR3: TGCGCCAGCAGCCAAGTGGTGGCCAAAAACATTCAGTACTTC.

V is TRBV27 and J is TRBJ2-6; 7 bases are shared with TRBD2. The CDR3 totals 15 residues. CDR1 and CDR2 (germline): MNHEY, SMNVEV (reference sequence). Trimming cost V 6 bases and J 1 base; bases outside gene matches: 3. Written as DNA, the CDR3 is TGTGCCAGCAGGGGAGGGGAGTCTGGGGCCAACGTCCTGACTTTC. It encodes CASRGGESGANVLTF. Full variable domain (rest looked up from reference TRBV27 and TRBJ2-6): EAQVTQNPRYLITVTGKKLTVTCSQNMNHEYMSWYRQDPGLGLRQIYYSMNVEVTDKGDVPEGYKVSRKEKRNFPLILESPSPNQTSLYFCASRGGESGANVLTFGAGSRLTVL.

The rearrangement joins TRBV7-6 to TRBJ2-7, with unresolved D. CDR1 and CDR2 from the germline V gene are SGHVS and FNYEAQ. The CDR3 spans 12 residues. Trimming took off 5 bases at V and 2 bases at J, with 7 bases between the two ends. The CDR3 DNA is TGTGCCAGCAGCGGGCAGACCTACGAGCAGTACTTC. Encoded protein: CASSGQTYEQYF.

The chain recombines TRBV27 with TRBJ2-7, with a possible D match to TRBD1 (5 bases). CDR3 size: 13 residues. Looked up from germline, CDR1 is MNHEY and CDR2 is SMNVEV (reference sequence). The V end lost 5 bases, the J end lost 2 bases, and 10 bases lay between the germline ends. The CDR3 region is CASSPDTPYEQYF. The CDR3 nucleotides are TGTGCCAGCAGTCCGGACACCCCCTACGAGCAGTACTTC.

V gene TRBV28 combines with J gene TRBJ2-4; either TRBD1 or TRBD2 may fit D (5 bases each). Germline CDR1 reads MDHEN; CDR2 reads SYDVKM. V was cut by 6 bases and J by 8 bases, with 11 bases left in between. The CDR3 runs to 12 residues. CDR3 DNA: TGTGCCAGCAGCGCACTAGGGGACATTCAGTACTTC. Translating it yields CASSALGDIQYF.

V gene TRBV6-6 combines with J gene TRBJ2-1, with 8 bases aligning to TRBD2. This CDR3 contains 13 residues. After removal of 4 bases from V and 7 bases from J, the junction contained 3 bases not matched to a gene. The germline CDR1 and CDR2 sequences are MNHNY and SVGAGI (reference sequence). CDR3 sequence: CASSSGLANEQFF. In nucleotides, the CDR3 is TGTGCCAGCAGTTCCGGACTAGCTAATGAGCAGTTCTTC.

V gene TRBV19 combines with J gene TRBJ1-3; D not resolved. The CDR3 loop spans 17 amino acids. Trimming shortened V by 0 bases and J by 3 bases, and 15 bases separated the two germline ends. Germline loops: CDR1 LNHDA, CDR2 SQIVND (reference sequence). DNA of the CDR3: TGTGCCAGTAGTATAGATCTCGAGGCGATATTTGGAAACACCATATATTTT. It encodes CASSIDLEAIFGNTIYF.

The J gene is TRBJ2-1, the V gene TRBV6-5; TRBD2 aligns across 8 bases. Losses at the gene ends were 6 bases for V and 2 bases for J; bases not matched to a gene: 6. Germline CDR1 MNHEY, CDR2 SVGAGI. The CDR3 is made up of 15 amino acids. The CDR3 here is CASRYDGGAYNEQFF. DNA for the CDR3: TGTGCCAGCAGATACGACGGGGGGGCCTACAATGAGCAGTTCTTC.

The chain is built from TRBV2 and TRBJ1-1, with 8 bases aligning to TRBD1. The CDR3 covers 16 residues. The ends lost 8 bases at V and 1 base at J; junction bases unmatched: 12. Germline CDR1 is SNHLY and CDR2 is FYNNEI. This CDR3 is CASGEEAGTGNTEAFF. Here the CDR3 DNA reads TGTGCCAGCGGGGAGGAAGCCGGGACAGGGAACACTGAAGCTTTCTTT. Full variable domain (missing parts from reference TRBV2 and TRBJ1-1): EPEVTQTPSHQVTQMGQEVILRCVPISNHLYFYWYRQILGQKVEFLVSFYNNEISEKSEIFDDQFSVERPDGSNFTLKIRSTKLEDSAMYFCASGEEAGTGNTEAFFGQGTRLTVV.